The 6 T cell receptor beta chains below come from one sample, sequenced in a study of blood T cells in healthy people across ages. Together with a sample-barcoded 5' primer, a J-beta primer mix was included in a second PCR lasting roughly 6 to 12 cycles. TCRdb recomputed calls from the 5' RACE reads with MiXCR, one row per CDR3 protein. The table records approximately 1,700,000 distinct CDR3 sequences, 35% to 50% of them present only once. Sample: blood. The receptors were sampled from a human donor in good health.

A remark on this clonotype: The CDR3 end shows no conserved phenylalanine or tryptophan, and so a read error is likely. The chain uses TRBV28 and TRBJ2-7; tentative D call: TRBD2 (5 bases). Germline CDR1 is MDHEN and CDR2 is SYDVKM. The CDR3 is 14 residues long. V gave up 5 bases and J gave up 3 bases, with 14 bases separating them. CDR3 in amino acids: CASSERLEVYEQYY. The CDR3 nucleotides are TGTGCCAGCAGTGAAAGGCTGGAGGTCTACGAGCAGTACTAC.

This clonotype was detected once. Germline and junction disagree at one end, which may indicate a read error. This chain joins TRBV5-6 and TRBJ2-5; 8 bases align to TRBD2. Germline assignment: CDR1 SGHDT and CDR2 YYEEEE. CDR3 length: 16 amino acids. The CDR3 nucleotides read TGCGCCAGCAGCTTGGTCGGGGGGGTTCACCAAGAGACCCAGTACTTC. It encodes CASSLVGGVHQETQYF.

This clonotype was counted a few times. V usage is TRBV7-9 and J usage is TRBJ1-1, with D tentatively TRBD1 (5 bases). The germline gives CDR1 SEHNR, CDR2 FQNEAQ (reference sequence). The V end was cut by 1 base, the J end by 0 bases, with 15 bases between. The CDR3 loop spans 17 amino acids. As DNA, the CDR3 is TGTGCCAGCAGCTTAGTGGCCAGGGTTCCTATGAACACTGAAGCTTTCTTT. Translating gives CASSLVARVPMNTEAFF.

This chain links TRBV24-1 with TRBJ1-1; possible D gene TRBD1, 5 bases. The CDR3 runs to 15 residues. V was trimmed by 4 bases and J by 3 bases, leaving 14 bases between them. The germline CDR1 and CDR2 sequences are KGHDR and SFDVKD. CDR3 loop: CATSDSDSGHTEAFF. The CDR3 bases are TGTGCCACCAGTGACTCCGACAGCGGACACACTGAAGCTTTCTTT.

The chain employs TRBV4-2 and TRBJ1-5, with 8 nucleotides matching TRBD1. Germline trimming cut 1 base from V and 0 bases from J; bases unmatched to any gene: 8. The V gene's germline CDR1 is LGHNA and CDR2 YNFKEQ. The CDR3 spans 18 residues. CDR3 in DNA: TGTGCCAGCAGCCAAGTTTCCGGGACAGGCCTTAGCAATCAGCCCCAGCATTTT. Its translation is CASSQVSGTGLSNQPQHF.

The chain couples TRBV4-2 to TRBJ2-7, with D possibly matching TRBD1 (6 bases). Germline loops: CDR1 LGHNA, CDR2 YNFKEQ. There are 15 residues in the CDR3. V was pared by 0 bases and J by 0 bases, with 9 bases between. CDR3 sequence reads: CASSQERGSSYEQYF. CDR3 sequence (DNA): TGTGCCAGCAGCCAAGAGAGGGGGAGCTCCTACGAGCAGTACTTC.